These 18 T cell receptor beta chains were sequenced from one sample in a study of cytomegalovirus exposure and HLA in healthy donors (TCRdb year 2017). Library construction relied on the immunoSEQ multiplex PCR assay. For the multiplex PCR, a mixture combining 60 forward primers for TCR Vbeta segments and 13 reverse primers for TCR Jbeta segments was used. Imported from immuneACCESS, the table was reduced by TCRdb to in-frame sequences with V and J called. These copies leave out some clones; in studies compared against another copy, an unresolved V gene accounts for under half, and the cause of the remainder is not known. The sample data list roughly 200,000 clones, and 9.5% to 15% of these were observed just once. The ten biggest clones cover less than 8.5% of the sample. Sequenced material: PBMCs. The receptors were gathered from a man in his forties or fifties in good health and CMV-seropositive.

This chain uses TRBV4-3 with TRBJ1-3; a possible D gene is TRBD1 (6 bases). The V gene lost 0 bases and the J gene lost 2 bases, with 11 bases spanning the gap. Germline CDR1 reads LGHNA; CDR2 reads YSLEER. This CDR3 is built from 16 residues. Here the CDR3 DNA reads TGCGCCAGCAGCCAAGATGACAGGTTGGCTGGAAACACCATATATTTT. Its protein product is CASSQDDRLAGNTIYF.

This clone was seen only a few times. The V call is TRBV4-3, the J call TRBJ1-4; TRBD1 agrees at 7 bases. V lost 0 bases, J lost 13 bases, and 14 bases stayed unmatched. Germline-derived CDR1 and CDR2 are LGHNA and YSLEER. CDR3 length: 16 amino acids. The CDR3 sequence is CASSQEWGTDIDGLFF. CDR3 nucleotide sequence: TGCGCCAGCAGCCAAGAATGGGGGACAGACATTGATGGACTGTTTTTT.

This clone showed up just a few times. J is TRBJ1-1 and V is TRBV28; D not certain. Trimming took off 2 bases at V and 3 bases at J, with 4 bases between the two ends. The CDR3 totals 12 residues. CDR1 and CDR2 (germline): MDHEN, SYDVKM. CDR3 nucleotide sequence: TGTGCCAGCAGTTTACCTCACACTGAAGCTTTCTTT. Its protein is CASSLPHTEAFF.

This clone showed up just once. The chain is built from TRBV5-1 and TRBJ2-1; TRBD1 matches at 8 bases. The germline gives CDR1 SGHRS, CDR2 YFSETQ. This CDR3 is 13 amino acids long. J gave up 4 bases and V 7 bases, and 4 bases lay outside the gene matches. CDR3 in amino acids: CASSRQGYNEQFF. For the CDR3, the DNA is TGCGCCAGCTCTAGACAGGGGTACAATGAGCAGTTCTTC.

V is TRBV6-1 and J is TRBJ2-1; perhaps TRBD2 as D (5 bases). The CDR3 has 14 residues. V lost 2 bases and J lost 6, with 11 bases in between. Germline CDR1 and CDR2: MNHNS and SASEGT. CDR3 in DNA: TGTGCCAGCAGTGAACGAGGAGGTCTCAATGAGCAGTTCTTC. Translated, it gives CASSERGGLNEQFF.

The V call is TRBV5-6, the J call TRBJ2-1; D is uncertain. The V gene's germline CDR1 is SGHDT and CDR2 YYEEEE. CDR3 size: 11 residues. Trimming left V 6 bases short and J 10 bases short, with 11 bases between. The CDR3 bases are TGTGCCAGCACCACCTCGCGGGAGCAGTTCTTC. It codes for CASTTSREQFF.

The chain is built from TRBV7-2 and TRBJ2-3, with TRBD2 matching over 7 bases. CDR1 is SGHTA and CDR2 is FQGNSA in the germline V gene. J lost 4 bases, V lost 5 bases, and 6 bases had no gene match. CDR3 length: 14 residues. The CDR3 region has the DNA TGTGCCAGCAGCCGCGATGGGGGGGCAGATACGCAGTATTTT. It is translated as CASSRDGGADTQYF.

The chain employs TRBV11-3 and TRBJ2-5, with TRBD2 identical over 10 bases. Germline assignment: CDR1 SGHNT and CDR2 YENEEA. The CDR3 is 14 residues long. V shed 1 base, J shed 5 bases, and the junction held 1 base outside the gene matches. CDR3 in amino acids: CASSLVTSGETQYF. In nucleotides, the CDR3 is TGTGCCAGCAGCTTAGTGACTAGCGGGGAGACCCAGTACTTC.

This clone was found a few times. At one of its ends the junction is not consistent with the germline gene, which may arise from a read error. This chain uses TRBV10-3 with TRBJ2-7; D is possibly TRBD2 (5 bases). CDR3 length: 14 amino acids. CDR1 is ENHRY and CDR2 is SYGVKD in the germline V gene. The CDR3 here is CASSYFGSPYEQYF. The DNA of the CDR3 is TGTGCCAGCAGTTACTTTGGGAGTCCCTACGAGCAGTACTTC.

This clone was seen a few times. The gene calls are TRBV6-5 and TRBJ1-2; the D gene is possibly TRBD1 (6 bases). Germline lookup yields CDR1 MNHEY and CDR2 SVGAGI. The CDR3 contains 16 residues. V was pared by 6 bases and J by 8 bases, with 25 bases between. As DNA, the CDR3 is TGTGCCAGCAGCTACACAGGGTGGGTGTCGATAGGAGGCTACACCTTC. Encoded protein: CASSYTGWVSIGGYTF.

The count of this clone is one. The chain is built from TRBV6-5 and TRBJ1-1; D might be TRBD1 (6 bases). Germline lookup yields CDR1 MNHEY and CDR2 SVGAGI. Trimming stripped 7 bases from V and 5 bases from J, with 14 bases between. This CDR3 is 13 amino acids long. CDR3 region: CASTSTGWTEAFF. The CDR3 DNA reads TGTGCCAGCACATCAACAGGGTGGACTGAAGCTTTCTTT.

The chain has TRBV5-4 and TRBJ2-3; D gene unclear. Germline assignment: CDR1 SGHNT and CDR2 YYREEE (reference sequence). V was cut by 0 bases and J by 0 bases, with 8 bases left in between. The CDR3 has 15 amino acids. Here the CDR3 DNA reads TGTGCCAGCAGCTTGGCCCAGACTAGCACAGATACGCAGTATTTT. Translated: CASSLAQTSTDTQYF. The full variable domain, with the rest looked up from reference TRBV5-4 and TRBJ2-3, is ETGVTQSPTHLIKTRGQQVTLRCSSQSGHNTVSWYQQALGQGPQFIFQYYREEENGRGNFPPRFSGLQFPNYSSELNVNALELDDSALYLCASSLAQTSTDTQYFGPGTRLTVL.

The rearrangement uses TRBV30 and TRBJ2-1; TRBD2 aligns across 8 bases. This CDR3 contains 14 residues. Germline values: CDR1 GTSNPN, CDR2 SVGIG (reference sequence). V was pared by 5 bases and J by 5 bases, with 8 bases of the junction left unmatched. For the CDR3, the DNA is TGTGCCTGGGGGGGCGGGGGGAGAGACAATGAGCAGTTCTTC. Amino acids: CAWGGGGRDNEQFF.

J is TRBJ1-2 and V is TRBV10-3; 7 bases agree with TRBD1. J was trimmed by 12 bases and V by 0 bases; bases with no gene match: 7. Germline V lookup: CDR1 ENHRY, CDR2 SYGVKD. The CDR3 covers 13 residues. The CDR3 is CAISESTGTAHTF. In DNA form, the CDR3 reads TGTGCCATCAGTGAGTCAACCGGGACAGCTCACACCTTC.

This clone has only a few counts. The chain links TRBV7-9 to TRBJ1-4, with TRBD1 identical over 10 bases. Germline-derived CDR1 and CDR2 are SEHNR and FQNEAQ (reference sequence). The CDR3 runs 15 residues. V trimming: 6 bases; J trimming: 3 bases; junction bases outside the gene matches: 4. CDR3 bases: TGTGCCAGCAGTCACGGGACAGGGGCTAATGAAAAACTGTTTTTT. This codes for CASSHGTGANEKLFF.

This clone occurred a few times. The chain combines TRBV7-2 with TRBJ1-2, with 8 nucleotides matching TRBD1. This CDR3 contains 15 residues. The V and J ends lost 5 bases and 8 bases, in that order; junction bases with no gene match: 13. CDR1 is SGHTA, CDR2 FQGNSA, per germline. CDR3 sequence (DNA): TGTGCCAGCAGCAAACGAGGACAGGGCTTTGGCGGCTACACCTTC. Translated: CASSKRGQGFGGYTF.

This clone showed up just a few times. V and J are TRBV28 and TRBJ1-1; maybe TRBD1 (5 bases). Trimming cost V 6 bases and J 4 bases, with 12 bases left between them. CDR3 size: 13 residues. Germline V lookup: CDR1 MDHEN, CDR2 SYDVKM. Here the CDR3 DNA reads TGTGCCAGCAGCCCCAGGGAGGGCACTGAAGCTTTCTTT. This codes for CASSPREGTEAFF.

The V call is TRBV28, the J call TRBJ2-1, with 10 nucleotides matching TRBD1. The CDR3 is made up of 15 amino acids. J gave up 5 bases and V 5 bases, and 6 bases lay outside the gene matches. Germline assignment: CDR1 MDHEN and CDR2 SYDVKM. The CDR3 region is CASSVDRGADNEQFF. The CDR3 DNA reads as TGTGCCAGCAGTGTGGACAGGGGGGCGGACAATGAGCAGTTCTTC.